The 26 T cell receptor beta chains in this list originate from one sample, sequenced in a study of post-analysis software for immune sequencing data. Their antigens remain unidentified. Researchers reported that TCR beta cDNA libraries carried unique molecular identifiers. Each CDR3 protein gets one entry after TCRdb re-called the PCR reads with MiXCR. In the table there are roughly 410,000 distinct CDR3 sequences, less than 40% of which are singletons. The study, taken as a whole, reports: TRBV segments more frequent in patients than in controls numbered roughly 5 and included TRBV5-6, TRBV5-1 and TRBV20-1.

The sample comprised blood. These receptors all stem from a girl aged 5-17 years with multiple sclerosis.

The J gene is TRBJ1-1, the V gene TRBV5-1, with 8 bases fitting TRBD1. The junction had 5 bases not matched to a gene; V was cut back by 0 bases and J by 1 base. Germline V gives CDR1 SGHRS, CDR2 YFSETQ. The CDR3 loop spans 16 amino acids. CDR3 residues: CASSLGTGITNTEAFF. CDR3 nucleotide sequence: TGCGCCAGCAGCTTGGGGACAGGGATTACGAACACTGAAGCTTTCTTT.

This chain joins TRBV11-2 and TRBJ2-1; 12 positions match TRBD1. Germline V gene sequence: CDR1 SGHAT, CDR2 FQNNGV. The CDR3 is 15 residues long. Germline trimming cut 4 bases from V and 9 bases from J; bases unmatched to any gene: 7. CDR3 coding DNA: TGTGCCAGCAGCTCCCGGGACAGGGGGCATGGTGAGCAGTTCTTC. Translated: CASSSRDRGHGEQFF.

The rearrangement joins TRBV29-1 to TRBJ2-6, with 14 positions matching TRBD2. V lost 4 bases, J lost 0 bases, and 17 bases stayed unmatched. Germline lookup yields CDR1 SQVTM and CDR2 ANQGSEA. The CDR3 covers 22 residues. The CDR3 reads CSVGGAPGTSGGPLSGANVLTF. The CDR3 DNA reads as TGCAGCGTTGGTGGGGCCCCCGGGACTAGCGGGGGTCCCCTCTCTGGGGCCAACGTCCTGACTTTC.

This clonotype was seen a handful of times. The genes are TRBV4-1 and TRBJ2-1; 8 positions match TRBD2. CDR1 MGHRA and CDR2 YSYEKL come from the germline V gene. The CDR3 contains 16 residues. V trimming: 4 bases; J trimming: 8 bases; junction bases outside the gene matches: 13. CDR3 loop: CASSPYHGGATDEQFF. CDR3 DNA: TGCGCCAGCAGCCCGTACCACGGGGGGGCTACGGATGAGCAGTTCTTC.

The rearrangement joins TRBV27 to TRBJ2-1; either TRBD1 or TRBD2 may supply D (5 bases each). Germline CDR1 MNHEY, CDR2 SMNVEV (reference sequence). This CDR3 region has 15 residues. The V and J ends lost 8 bases and 12 bases respectively, with 26 bases between them. CDR3 bases: TGTGCCAGCTCCTTCGGGGTCGGGGCCCCTTTGACGCAGTTCTTC. This sequence encodes CASSFGVGAPLTQFF.

This clonotype appeared a few times. The V and J genes are TRBV29-1 and TRBJ2-1; D unresolved. V gave up 2 bases and J gave up 0 bases, with 14 bases separating them. The CDR3 runs 16 residues. Per the germline V gene, CDR1 is SQVTM and CDR2 is ANQGSEA. CDR3 sequence reads: CSVEPGRPGSYNEQFF. DNA of the CDR3: TGCAGCGTTGAACCGGGCCGACCGGGCTCCTACAATGAGCAGTTCTTC.

The chain links TRBV4-1 to TRBJ1-2; possible D gene TRBD1, 6 bases. V lost 1 base, J lost 2 bases, and 14 bases lay in between. This CDR3 region has 16 residues. The germline CDR1 and CDR2 sequences are MGHRA and YSYEKL. The CDR3 region is CASSQGEEGQNYGYTF. The CDR3 DNA follows: TGCGCCAGCAGCCAAGGGGAAGAGGGACAAAACTATGGCTACACCTTC.

This clonotype was observed a few times. The chain is built from TRBV10-3 and TRBJ2-1, with 8 bases fitting TRBD2. Germline V gene sequence: CDR1 ENHRY, CDR2 SYGVKD. J was trimmed by 6 bases and V by 9 bases; bases with no gene match: 13. The length of the CDR3 is 15 residues. CDR3 nucleotides: TGTGCCATAACCAGTTTAGCGGGGAAGGGCAATGAGCAGTTCTTC. Translating it yields CAITSLAGKGNEQFF.

This chain uses TRBV4-1 with TRBJ1-4, with no clear D. The ends were cut back, 3 bases at V and 7 bases at J, with 9 bases in the middle. The CDR3 is 13 amino acids. Germline-derived CDR1 and CDR2 are MGHRA and YSYEKL. The CDR3 is CASSQTEGEKLFF. As DNA, the CDR3 is TGCGCCAGCAGCCAGACGGAGGGTGAAAAACTGTTTTTT.

The V and J genes are TRBV7-9 and TRBJ1-4, with a possible D match to TRBD1 (5 bases). Trimming removed 4 bases from V and 11 bases from J, with 23 bases in between. This CDR3 is built from 16 residues. The germline V gene has CDR1 SEHNR and CDR2 FQNEAQ (reference sequence). Here the CDR3 DNA reads TGTGCCAGCAGCTCCCGCGCAGGAGGGTCGGGGGACAAACTGTTTTTT. Translating it yields CASSSRAGGSGDKLFF.

This clonotype has a handful of counts. Here the CDR3 reads CASSTGPGGYYEQYF. CDR3 coding DNA: TGTGCCAGCAGCACTGGGCCTGGGGGCTACTACGAGCAGTACTTC. The chain carries TRBV7-3 and TRBJ2-7; D perhaps matches TRBD1 (6 bases). This CDR3 comprises 15 residues. Germline CDR1 and CDR2: SGHTA and FQGTGA. Trimming pared 5 bases from V and 3 bases from J, leaving 17 bases between.

As to this clonotype: The junction differs from germline at one of its ends, possibly a read error. The J gene is TRBJ2-4, the V gene TRBV6-4, with 7 nucleotides matching TRBD2. The germline CDR1 and CDR2 sequences are MRHNA and SNTAGT. CDR3 length equals 19 residues. Written as DNA, the CDR3 is TGTGCCAGCAATGACCGCCTGCGGGGGTGGCTAGTTGGCAAAAACATTCAGTACTTC. Encoded protein: CASNDRLRGWLVGKNIQYF.

This rearrangement joins TRBV13 to TRBJ1-2; possibly TRBD1 for D (6 bases). The germline V gene has CDR1 PRHDT and CDR2 FYEKMQ (reference sequence). V was shortened by 0 bases and J by 4 bases, with 18 bases between the two germline ends. The CDR3 loop spans 17 amino acids. CDR3 protein: CASSLGGLRGRFYGYTF. DNA for the CDR3: TGTGCCAGCAGCTTAGGCGGGCTCCGGGGGCGATTCTATGGCTACACCTTC.

The chain joins TRBV5-1 to TRBJ1-6, with D uncertain. The CDR3 is made up of 14 amino acids. CDR1 is SGHRS and CDR2 is YFSETQ in the germline V gene. The V and J ends lost 0 bases and 3 bases respectively, with 4 bases between them. The CDR3 nucleotides read TGCGCCAGCAGCTTGGCCCACTATAATTCACCCCTCCACTTT. Amino acid sequence: CASSLAHYNSPLHF.

The V call is TRBV10-3, the J call TRBJ1-2; D perhaps matches TRBD1 (5 bases). Trimming left V 3 bases short and J 8 bases short, with 13 bases between. Germline CDR1 reads ENHRY; CDR2 reads SYGVKD. CDR3 size: 13 residues. The CDR3 region has the DNA TGTGCCATCAGTGAAGGGGCAGTTCCAGGCTACACCTTC. It specifies CAISEGAVPGYTF.

This clonotype occurred a few times. V usage is TRBV20-1 and J usage is TRBJ1-5; 8 bases agree with TRBD1. Per germline, CDR1 DFQATT and CDR2 SNEGSKA (reference sequence). CDR3 length equals 16 residues. J gave up 0 bases and V 3 bases, and 7 bases lay outside the gene matches. The chain's CDR3 is CSARDREEHSNQPQHF. CDR3 nucleotide sequence: TGCAGTGCTAGGGACAGGGAAGAACATAGCAATCAGCCCCAGCATTTT.

In regard to this clonotype: This may stem from a read error, because a much larger clone lies one nucleotide away. This chain connects TRBV12-3 or TRBV12-4 to TRBJ2-3, with D perhaps TRBD1 (6 bases). V lost 5 bases, J lost 4 bases, and 19 bases lay in between. This CDR3 comprises 16 residues. The CDR3 nucleotides are TGTGCCAGCAGTAGACAGGCTGGACCCCGAGCAGATACGCAGTATTTT. Its protein is CASSRQAGPRADTQYF.

A note on this clonotype: The junction departs from germline at one end; a sequencing error may be responsible. The chain links TRBV5-6 to TRBJ2-5; 7 bases are shared with TRBD2. There are 16 residues in the CDR3. CDR1 is SGHDT, CDR2 YYEEEE, per germline. The CDR3 sequence is CANSPLGGTTRETQYF. Written as DNA, the CDR3 is TGTGCCAACAGCCCCCTCGGTGGGACTACAAGGGAGACCCAGTACTTC. The complete variable domain, with remaining parts taken from reference TRBV5-6 and TRBJ2-5, reads DAGVTQSPTHLIKTRGQQVTLRCSPKSGHDTVSWYQQALGQGPQFIFQYYEEEERQRGNFPDRFSGHQFPNYSSELNVNALLLGDSALYLCANSPLGGTTRETQYFGPGTRLLVL.

This clonotype showed up just once. The rearrangement uses TRBV7-9 and TRBJ1-1; D ambiguous. The CDR3 has 13 amino acids. V was shortened by 7 bases and J by 5 bases, with 14 bases between the two germline ends. Germline CDR1 is SEHNR and CDR2 is FQNEAQ (reference sequence). Here the CDR3 DNA reads TGTGCCAGCAAGAGGGCGTCTGGAACTGAAGCTTTCTTT. Its protein product is CASKRASGTEAFF.

V is TRBV11-2 and J is TRBJ1-1; D remains unclear. V dropped 5 bases and J dropped 5 bases, with 15 bases sitting between them. Germline CDR1 and CDR2: SGHAT and FQNNGV. The CDR3 has 14 amino acids. The CDR3 bases are TGTGCCAGCAGCCAGAGGGAGGGTATTACTGAAGCTTTCTTT. This gives the protein CASSQREGITEAFF.

The chain carries TRBV27 and TRBJ1-5, with D maybe TRBD1 (6 bases). CDR1 and CDR2 (germline): MNHEY, SMNVEV (reference sequence). Trimming left V 5 bases short and J 6 bases short, with 11 bases between. The CDR3 totals 13 residues. In nucleotides, the CDR3 is TGTGCCAGCAGTCCGGGGGGGGCTCAGCCCCAGCATTTT. This encodes CASSPGGAQPQHF.

The sample holds a few counts of this clonotype. The chain links TRBV5-8 to TRBJ2-4; D perhaps matches TRBD1 (6 bases). This CDR3 is built from 15 residues. V gave up 4 bases and J gave up 5 bases, with 16 bases separating them. CDR1 is SGHTS, CDR2 YDEGEE, per germline. DNA for the CDR3: TGTGCCAGCAGCCCCTTCTGGGACACCGAAAACATTCAGTACTTC. It codes for CASSPFWDTENIQYF.

The rearrangement joins TRBV5-1 to TRBJ2-7; 11 nucleotides align to TRBD1. V lost 7 bases and J lost 1; bases outside the gene matches: 7. This CDR3 region has 15 residues. Germline V gene sequence: CDR1 SGHRS, CDR2 YFSETQ. CDR3 sequence reads: CASRQRDRGSYEQYF. The CDR3 DNA is TGCGCCAGCCGGCAGCGGGACAGGGGGTCCTACGAGCAGTACTTC.

This clonotype was picked up a small number of times. The CDR3 here is CASRQTGGNEKLFF. The CDR3 nucleotides are TGTGCCAGCAGACAAACAGGGGGTAATGAAAAACTGTTTTTT. The chain joins TRBV12-3 or TRBV12-4 to TRBJ1-4; 8 bases match TRBD1. The CDR3 extends over 14 amino acids. V lost 6 bases to trimming and J lost 4 bases; unmatched junction nucleotides: 4.

This clonotype occurred many times. The chain is built from TRBV6-5 and TRBJ1-2, with TRBD1 matching 9 bases. The CDR3 has 17 residues. The V segment lost 4 bases and the J segment 1 base; nucleotides outside the gene matches: 10. Looked up from germline, CDR1 is MNHEY and CDR2 is SVGAGI. In nucleotides, the CDR3 is TGTGCCAGCAGTTCAATTCGGACAGGGGAGTTTAACTATGGCTACACCTTC. Protein product: CASSSIRTGEFNYGYTF.

The sample holds many counts of this clonotype. Written as DNA, the CDR3 is TGTGCCAGCAGCGAGGGGAGCACAGATACGCAGTATTTT. Residues: CASSEGSTDTQYF. V usage is TRBV5-5 and J usage is TRBJ2-3; D could derive from TRBD1 or TRBD2 (5 bases each). This CDR3 has 13 amino acids. The ends were cut back, 4 bases at V and 0 bases at J, with 6 bases in the middle. CDR1 is SGHKS, CDR2 YYEKEE, per germline (reference sequence).